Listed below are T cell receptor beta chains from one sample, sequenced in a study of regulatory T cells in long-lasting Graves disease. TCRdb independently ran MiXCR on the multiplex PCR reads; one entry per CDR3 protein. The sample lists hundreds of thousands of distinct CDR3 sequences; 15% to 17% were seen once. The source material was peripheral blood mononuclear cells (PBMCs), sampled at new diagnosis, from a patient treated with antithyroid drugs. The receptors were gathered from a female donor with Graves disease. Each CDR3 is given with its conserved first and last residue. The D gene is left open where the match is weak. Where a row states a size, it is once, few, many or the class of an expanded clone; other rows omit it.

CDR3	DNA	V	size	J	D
CASSLSNGYYEQYF	TGTGCCAGCAGCTTATCTAACGGCTATTACGAGCAGTACTTC	TRBV11-2	many	TRBJ2-7	-
CALGTNTGELFF	TGTGCCCTCGGAACGAACACCGGGGAGCTGTTTTTT	TRBV12-3/TRBV12-4	few	TRBJ2-2	-
CASSPPYREANEKLFF	TGTGCCAGCTCACCCCCCTACAGGGAGGCTAATGAAAAACTGTTTTTT	TRBV18	-	TRBJ1-4	-
CASSLGRHLNTEAFF	TGTGCCAGCAGTTTGGGAAGACACCTGAACACTGAAGCTTTCTTT	TRBV12-3/TRBV12-4	many	TRBJ1-1	-
CACRTNSNQPQHF	TGTGCCTGCAGGACAAATAGCAATCAGCCCCAGCATTTT	TRBV30	many	TRBJ1-5	-
CASSLAGRNSYEQYF	TGTGCCAGCAGTTTGGCCGGCCGGAACTCCTACGAGCAGTACTTC	TRBV28	few	TRBJ2-7	-
CASSLDWGQGRNNEQFF	TGTGCCAGCAGCTTGGATTGGGGACAGGGAAGAAACAATGAGCAGTTCTTC	TRBV5-6	many	TRBJ2-1	TRBD1
CASSQDRGFWSPLHF	TGCGCCAGCAGCCAAGATCGGGGTTTTTGGTCACCCCTCCACTTT	TRBV4-3	many	TRBJ1-6	-
CASSRLDRNTEAFF	TGTGCCAGTAGTCGGTTGGACAGAAACACTGAAGCTTTCTTT	TRBV19	many	TRBJ1-1	-
CSARGTSGRAPTPYEQYF	TGCAGTGCTAGGGGGACTAGCGGGAGGGCCCCAACCCCCTACGAGCAGTACTTC	TRBV20-1	many	TRBJ2-7	TRBD2
CASSLKREGHLSPLREQYF	TGTGCCAGCAGTTTAAAGCGGGAGGGCCATCTGTCCCCTCTACGAGAGCAGTACTTC	TRBV27	many	TRBJ2-7	TRBD2
CASSHAVGGLYGYAF	TGTGCCAGCAGCCACGCCGTTGGGGGGTTGTATGGCTACGCCTTC	TRBV5-6	-	TRBJ1-2	-
CASSTGSGLAGQNTQYF	TGTGCCAGCAGCACCGGTTCGGGACTAGCGGGCCAGAATACGCAGTATTTT	TRBV25-1	many	TRBJ2-3	TRBD2
CSVDKGKAFF	TGCAGCGTTGATAAGGGTAAAGCTTTCTTT	TRBV29-1	many	TRBJ1-1	-
CASSLGLRAPEQFF	TGTGCCAGCAGCTTAGGTCTACGCGCTCCCGAGCAGTTCTTC	TRBV7-2	many	TRBJ2-1	-
CASSGRPNPTGELFF	TGTGCCAGCTCCGGTCGGCCTAATCCCACTGGGGAGCTGTTTTTT	TRBV9	few	TRBJ2-2	-
CSVARKMNTEAFF	TGCAGCGTGGCCCGGAAGATGAACACTGAAGCTTTCTTT	TRBV29-1	many	TRBJ1-1	-
CASSLPFRDRGPTNEKLFF	TGTGCCAGCAGTTTACCTTTCCGGGACAGGGGCCCAACTAATGAAAAACTGTTTTTT	TRBV28	many	TRBJ1-4	TRBD1
CASSPERGRTYNEQFF	TGTGCCAGCAGCCCCGAAAGGGGGAGGACCTACAATGAGCAGTTCTTC	TRBV6-1	many	TRBJ2-1	-
CASSLGLAVLKETQYF	TGTGCCAGCAGCTTAGGTCTAGCGGTACTTAAAGAGACCCAGTACTTC	TRBV7-9	many	TRBJ2-5	TRBD2
CASSSTGVNQPQHF	TGTGCCAGCAGTTCCACAGGGGTCAATCAGCCCCAGCATTTT	TRBV12-3/TRBV12-4	many	TRBJ1-5	TRBD1
CASSIEYTGELFF	TGTGCCAGTAGTATTGAGTACACCGGGGAGCTGTTTTTT	TRBV19	few	TRBJ2-2	-
CASSLQQGAKSGELFF	TGTGCCAGCAGCCTTCAACAGGGGGCTAAGTCCGGGGAGCTGTTTTTT	TRBV7-3	-	TRBJ2-2	TRBD1
CASSTSGVETQYF	TGTGCCAGTAGTACATCAGGGGTAGAGACCCAGTACTTC	TRBV19	many	TRBJ2-5	-
CASSTTGVVNQPQHF	TGTGCCAGCAGTACGACAGGGGTCGTCAATCAGCCCCAGCATTTT	TRBV27	-	TRBJ1-5	TRBD1
CASSFLRGGVYNEQFF	TGTGCCAGCAGCTTCCTTCGGGGGGGCGTCTACAATGAGCAGTTCTTC	TRBV5-4	few	TRBJ2-1	TRBD2
CAISNRTYSNQPQHF	TGTGCCATCAGTAACAGGACATATAGCAATCAGCCCCAGCATTTT	TRBV10-3	few	TRBJ1-5	-
CSARRQGARDEQYF	TGCAGTGCTAGAAGACAGGGGGCGCGAGACGAGCAGTACTTC	TRBV20-1	many	TRBJ2-7	TRBD1
CASRTDRGAGNTIYF	TGTGCCAGCAGAACGGACAGAGGCGCTGGAAACACCATATATTTT	TRBV12-3/TRBV12-4	many	TRBJ1-3	-
CASSLTRINEQFF	TGTGCCAGCAGTTTAACACGCATAAATGAGCAGTTCTTC	TRBV12-3/TRBV12-4	many	TRBJ2-1	-
CSARDQVGYTF	TGCAGTGCTAGAGATCAGGTTGGCTACACCTTC	TRBV20-1	many	TRBJ1-2	-
CASKEVTGGDGEKLFF	TGCGCCAGCAAGGAAGTCACAGGGGGAGATGGTGAAAAACTGTTTTTT	TRBV10-2	few	TRBJ1-4	TRBD1
CSVDRSGHTEAFF	TGCAGCGTTGACCGATCAGGGCACACTGAAGCTTTCTTT	TRBV29-1	few	TRBJ1-1	-
CSARISGGAPGANVLTF	TGCAGTGCCCGCATCAGCGGGGGGGCGCCCGGGGCCAACGTCCTGACTTTC	TRBV20-1	many	TRBJ2-6	TRBD2
CASSQPVDGYTF	TGTGCCAGCAGCCAACCCGTGGATGGCTACACCTTC	TRBV3-1	many	TRBJ1-2	-
CASSAPPSQETQYF	TGTGCCAGCAGCGCCCCCCCGAGCCAAGAGACCCAGTACTTC	TRBV11-2	-	TRBJ2-5	-